This T cell receptor (beta chain) derives from a study of Ad26.COV2.S vaccination and SARS-CoV-2 variants. Whole-study findings and limits: Total T cell responses, in the TCR breadth and depth analyses, may have been underestimated.

As concerns this clone: The target antigen is unknown.

TCRdb keeps only in-frame clones here, not all; method: immunoSEQ multiplex PCR. The sample yields 350,000 to 450,000 clones, around 84% seen once. This CDR3 comprises 14 residues. Looked up from germline, CDR1 is SEHNR and CDR2 is FQNEAQ (reference sequence). Deletions cut 5 bases from V and 3 bases from J, with 14 bases between. Treatment reported: 19 received Ad26.COV2.S at low or high dose, single or two shots; about 5 received placebo; per-sample allocation not given. Collection of samples fell on day 63 after the first vaccine or placebo injection. Sequencing used peripheral blood, obtained in a trial of Ad26.COV2.S vaccine versus placebo. This sequence originates from a person between 18 and 65 years old who received the Ad26.COV2.S COVID-19 vaccine or a placebo. The chain combines TRBV7-9 with TRBJ2-7, with D perhaps matching TRBD2 (6 bases). CDR3: CASSAWTINYEQYF. The CDR3 DNA follows: TGTGCCAGCAGCGCCTGGACTATAAACTACGAGCAGTACTTC.